What follows describes a single TCR beta chain. Other DNA sequences within the sample encode an identical CDR3. Original handling: Nucleated cell counts were estimated from reference gene primer amplification. Assay: immunoSEQ multiplex PCR; the TCRdb copy retains only in-frame clones and omits some. V and J calls and clone size are given by that table; D and trimming were obtained from the DNA. This sample has 180,000 or so clones, with approximately 85% found just once. The data were taken from a study of blood T cell repertoires in COVID-19. Across the study: The samples span acute and convalescent COVID-19 from the United States, Italy and Spain. PBMCs, B-cell-depleted T cells, or T cells provided the cDNA or gDNA that made up the material.

Germline CDR1 MDHEN, CDR2 SYDVKM. The length of the CDR3 is 15 residues. V was clipped by 6 bases and J by 0 bases, with 11 bases between them. Sequenced input: peripheral blood. The V gene is TRBV28, the J gene TRBJ1-4; maybe TRBD1 (5 bases). This clonotype originated in a woman aged 55-70 years with acute or convalescent COVID-19. The CDR3 is CASRTGGATNEKLFF. The CDR3 DNA reads TGTGCCAGCAGGACGGGGGGTGCAACTAATGAAAAACTGTTTTTT.